A selection of T cell receptor beta chains follows, all from one sample in a study of cytomegalovirus exposure and HLA in healthy donors. Only in-frame clones appear in the TCRdb table, and some are missing; sequencing was by immunoSEQ multiplex PCR. The sample has some 31,000 clones, and its top ten clones hold about 3.4%. Sequences were obtained from PBMCs. The source is a woman aged 35 to 49 in good health and CMV-seropositive. CDR3s include the opening cysteine and the closing phenylalanine or tryptophan. A D gene is named only where the DNA matches it firmly. Size values are once, few and many counts, or a class for expanded clones, and some rows have none.

CDR3nt	CDR3aa	d_gene	j_gene	v_gene	len	abundance
TGTGCCAGCAGCGAAGAGTGGAACACTGAAGCTTTCTTT	CASSEEWNTEAFF	NA	TRBJ1-1	TRBV7-9	13	NA
TGCGCCAGCAGTCCTACAGGGGTCCATGGCTACACCTTC	CASSPTGVHGYTF	TRBD1	TRBJ1-2	TRBV5-1	13	NA
TGCGCCAGCAGCTTAATACCGACTAGCGGGAGCTACAATGAGCAGTTCTTC	CASSLIPTSGSYNEQFF	TRBD2	TRBJ2-1	TRBV5-1	17	NA
TGTGCCAGCAGTTCCACAGGGGTTGGGGGCTACACCTTC	CASSSTGVGGYTF	TRBD1	TRBJ1-2	TRBV7-3	13	medium-sized
TGTGCCAGCAGCTTCTCGCGGGAGCCCCGAGACTTC	CASSFSREPRDF	TRBD2	TRBJ2-7	TRBV28	12	NA
TGTGCCAGTAGTCAGCGGGCGACCTACGAGCAGTACTTC	CASSQRATYEQYF	NA	TRBJ2-7	TRBV19	13	NA
TGTGCCAGCAGCTTAGGCGGCGGGGAGACCCAGTACTTC	CASSLGGGETQYF	NA	TRBJ2-5	TRBV11-1	13	NA
TGTGCCAGCAGCTTAGGAGAGCTTGAGCAGTTCTTC	CASSLGELEQFF	NA	TRBJ2-1	TRBV11-2	12	NA
TGTGCCAGCAGCTTCAGATCGGGACAAAATGAAAAACTGTTTTTT	CASSFRSGQNEKLFF	NA	TRBJ1-4	TRBV5-7	15	NA
TGTGCCACCAAAGCGGGAGAGGTTACAGATACGCAGTATTTT	CATKAGEVTDTQYF	TRBD2	TRBJ2-3	TRBV15	14	NA
TGTGCCAGCAGCGTAGCGGGAGTTTCCTACGAGCAGTACTTC	CASSVAGVSYEQYF	TRBD2	TRBJ2-7	TRBV5-6	14	NA
TGTGCCAGCAGCTCAGAAGGGGGACCGAGCGGGAGTGAGCAGTTCTTC	CASSSEGGPSGSEQFF	TRBD2	TRBJ2-1	TRBV7-3	16	NA
TGTGCCAGCAGAAGGACAGGGTACACTGAAGCTTTCTTT	CASRRTGYTEAFF	TRBD1	TRBJ1-1	TRBV2	13	NA
TGTGCCAGTAAGGCGTACGCCCGGGGGGCCACTGAAGCTTTCTTT	CASKAYARGATEAFF	NA	TRBJ1-1	TRBV19	15	NA
TGTGCCTGGAGTTACCGCGGGACTACCAATCAGCCCCAGCATTTT	CAWSYRGTTNQPQHF	NA	TRBJ1-5	TRBV30	15	NA
TGTGCCAGCAGCTTAACGGGACTTCCGGATACGCAGTATTTT	CASSLTGLPDTQYF	NA	TRBJ2-3	TRBV7-3	14	NA
TGTGCCAGCAGCTCGCGGGACAGGTCCTCTGGAAACACCATATATTTT	CASSSRDRSSGNTIYF	TRBD1	TRBJ1-3	TRBV5-6	16	NA
TGCAGCGCTTACCGGGGGAACACTGAAGCTTTCTTT	CSAYRGNTEAFF	NA	TRBJ1-1	TRBV29-1	12	NA
TGCAGCGCTATACCAGGCTCCTACAATGAGCAGTTCTTC	CSAIPGSYNEQFF	NA	TRBJ2-1	TRBV29-1	13	NA
TGTGCCAGCAGGACAGCCCCCAGTGGGGCCTACGAGCAGTACTTC	CASRTAPSGAYEQYF	NA	TRBJ2-7	TRBV6-5	15	NA
TGCAGCGTCGCTAACCGAGGGGGGGGGCTGGGCTCCTACGAGCAGTACTTC	CSVANRGGGLGSYEQYF	NA	TRBJ2-7	TRBV29-1	17	NA
TGTGCCAGCAGCCCGGACGGCCGGGGCTATGGCTACACCTTC	CASSPDGRGYGYTF	NA	TRBJ1-2	TRBV5-4	14	NA
TGTGCCAGCAGCCATACTAGCGGCTACATAGATACGCAGTATTTT	CASSHTSGYIDTQYF	TRBD2	TRBJ2-3	TRBV7-9	15	NA
TGTGCCAGCAGTCCACCCTATGAGGATAAGGGGAACTATGGCTACACCTTC	CASSPPYEDKGNYGYTF	NA	TRBJ1-2	TRBV28	17	NA
TGCGCCAGCAGCCTCCGGGACAGTACCTACGAGCAGTACTTC	CASSLRDSTYEQYF	TRBD1	TRBJ2-7	TRBV5-1	14	NA
TGTGCCAGCAGCCAAGATAGAGGGGGCTTGGAGGAAAAACTGTTTTTT	CASSQDRGGLEEKLFF	TRBD1	TRBJ1-4	TRBV4-2	16	NA
TGCGCCAGCAGCTTTGGCCGCAATCAGCCCCAGCATTTT	CASSFGRNQPQHF	NA	TRBJ1-5	TRBV5-1	13	NA
TGCAGCGTTGATAGGGAGGGACAGGGACGCTATGGCTACACCTTC	CSVDREGQGRYGYTF	TRBD1	TRBJ1-2	TRBV29-1	15	NA
TGTGCCAGCTCACGTAATTTCGACAGGGAATCCGAGCAGTACTTC	CASSRNFDRESEQYF	TRBD1	TRBJ2-7	TRBV18	15	NA
TGTGCCAGCAGCGTCGGGACAAACACTGAAGCTTTCTTT	CASSVGTNTEAFF	NA	TRBJ1-1	TRBV9	13	NA
TGTGCCAGCAGCTTAGTGGGGGCGTTATTCCCCGAGCAGTACTTC	CASSLVGALFPEQYF	NA	TRBJ2-7	TRBV7-2	15	NA
TGTGCCAGCAGCTTAGGTACAGGGTGGAACACTGAAGCTTTCTTT	CASSLGTGWNTEAFF	NA	TRBJ1-1	TRBV7-9	15	NA
TGTGCCAGCAGTGAAGTGAGGAGGACTGAAGCTTTCTTT	CASSEVRRTEAFF	NA	TRBJ1-1	TRBV2	13	NA
TGTGCCAGCAGCCACAGGGGTGTAGTACGGGAGCAGTACTTC	CASSHRGVVREQYF	NA	TRBJ2-7	TRBV14	14	NA
TGTGCCAGTAGTATTAGGAGCGGGAGTACAGATACGCAGTATTTT	CASSIRSGSTDTQYF	TRBD2	TRBJ2-3	TRBV19	15	NA
TGCGCCAGCAGCCCGACTAGCGGGAGCTACAATGAGCAGTTCTTC	CASSPTSGSYNEQFF	TRBD2	TRBJ2-1	TRBV5-1	15	NA
TGCGCCAGTGGGGGGACAGGGAAGGGAGAGACCCAGTACTTC	CASGGTGKGETQYF	TRBD1	TRBJ2-5	TRBV5-1	14	NA
TGTGCCAGCTCACTTGCGGACAGGGGGTATCCAAACGGGGAGCTGTTTTTT	CASSLADRGYPNGELFF	TRBD1	TRBJ2-2	TRBV18	17	NA
TGTGCCAGCAGCTTGACGCTTAGCGGGAGTCGCTACGAGCAGTACTTC	CASSLTLSGSRYEQYF	TRBD2	TRBJ2-7	TRBV7-2	16	NA
TGTGCCAGCAGCCCACCGATCAGTGAAGCTTTCTTT	CASSPPISEAFF	NA	TRBJ1-1	TRBV7-6	12	NA
TGTGCCAGCAGCTTGGGGGCTGGTAGCGGTAACTACGAGCAGTACTTC	CASSLGAGSGNYEQYF	NA	TRBJ2-7	TRBV5-4	16	NA
TGTGCCAGCAGTTATCGCAGGGGAACAGATACGCAGTATTTT	CASSYRRGTDTQYF	NA	TRBJ2-3	TRBV6-5	14	NA
TGTGCCTGGAGTGCACAGAATGAGCAGTTCTTC	CAWSAQNEQFF	NA	TRBJ2-1	TRBV30	11	NA
TGTGCCAGCTCCCACGGGCGGGCGGAAAGCTCCTACGAGCAGTACTTC	CASSHGRAESSYEQYF	NA	TRBJ2-7	TRBV18	16	NA
TGTGCCATCAGTACAGATACCAACTATGGCTACACCTTC	CAISTDTNYGYTF	NA	TRBJ1-2	TRBV10-3	13	NA